The clone carrying this T cell receptor (beta chain) was picked up a small number of times. The entry originates in a study of identical twins. The CDR3 sequence is 14 residues long. V was clipped by 2 bases and J by 3 bases; unmatched bases: 5. From germline, CDR1 is SQVTM and CDR2 ANQGSEA. From the 5' RACE reads, TCRdb called clonotypes with MiXCR, one entry per CDR3 protein. The data hold about 500,000 distinct CDR3 sequences, with approximately 14% observed a single time. The sample also formed part of further work on yellow fever vaccine responses in identical twins.

This receptor was obtained from a woman under 30 in good health. V gene TRBV29-1 combines with J gene TRBJ2-5; 8 nucleotides agree with TRBD1. The material sequenced was CD4+ T cells sorted from blood. CDR3 coding DNA: TGCAGCGTTGAAATGGGGACAGGTAAAGAGACCCAGTACTTC. Encoded protein: CSVEMGTGKETQYF.